A single sample gave rise to the 18 T cell receptor beta chains below, sequenced in a study of T cells expressing NK-cell markers. TCRdb re-called the 5' RACE reads; one entry per CDR3 protein, DNA not given. Listed are around 140,000 distinct CDR3 sequences; roughly 12% falls within the top ten. Sequencing was performed on blood T cells: a sorted CD56 or NKG2C T cell subset, CD4+ or CD8+ T cells, or bulk PBMC T cells (not recorded which). All receptors derive from a man aged 18 to 30 in good health.

This chain connects TRBV9 to TRBJ1-4; TCRdb names TRBD1, which stays unverified in the absence of DNA. The CDR3 is 15 residues long. Germline values: CDR1 SGDLS, CDR2 YYNGEE. The CDR3 region is CASSVHTKGDEKLFF.

V gene TRBV15 combines with J gene TRBJ1-5. From germline, CDR1 is LNHNV and CDR2 YYDKDF (reference sequence). CDR3 length equals 15 residues. The CDR3 here is CATSRRGNSNQPQHF.

The gene calls are TRBV5-1 and TRBJ2-1; the D call of TRBD1 rests on TCRdb alone, since no DNA is present to check it. The CDR3 is 15 amino acids. Germline V gene data show CDR1 as SGHRS and CDR2 as YFSETQ. CDR3 residues: CASSDGGSSYNEQFF.

V and J are TRBV7-6 and TRBJ2-2; TCRdb's assignment of TRBD1 cannot be checked, as there is no DNA. The germline gives CDR1 SGHVS, CDR2 FNYEAQ. This CDR3 has 14 amino acids. This chain's CDR3 is CASSLAKGAGELFF.

The chain has TRBV12-3 or TRBV12-4 and TRBJ1-1. The CDR3 loop spans 11 amino acids. CDR3 protein: CASSFGVGAFF.

The chain uses TRBV5-1 and TRBJ1-2; as DNA is missing, the TRBD1 call by TCRdb cannot be tested. CDR1 is SGHRS and CDR2 is YFSETQ in the germline V gene. The CDR3 runs to 15 residues. This chain's CDR3 is CASSSGEGAMDGYTF.

The chain recombines TRBV4-3 with TRBJ2-1; TCRdb's D call, TRBD1, is unchecked because there is no DNA. Germline V lookup: CDR1 LGHNA, CDR2 YSLEER. The CDR3 extends over 15 amino acids. The CDR3 protein is CASSQVRQGANEQFF.

The V gene is TRBV12-3 or TRBV12-4, the J gene TRBJ1-5; the D gene TCRdb calls, TRBD1, cannot be checked with no DNA. This CDR3 region has 18 residues. The CDR3 reads CASSFPQGVSVGDQPQHF.

V is TRBV7-9 and J is TRBJ2-4; TCRdb's D gene call, TRBD1, goes unchecked for lack of DNA. Germline assignment: CDR1 SEHNR and CDR2 FQNEAQ (reference sequence). This CDR3 contains 14 residues. CDR3 amino acids: CASSLVKTDDIQYF.

The CDR3 protein is CASSLGTVTYEQYF. This chain links TRBV7-9 with TRBJ2-7. The CDR3 consists of 14 residues. Germline loops: CDR1 SEHNR, CDR2 FQNEAQ (reference sequence).

V and J are TRBV27 and TRBJ1-5. Germline CDR1 reads MNHEY; CDR2 reads SMNVEV (reference sequence). CDR3 size: 15 residues. The CDR3 loop is CASSWSKDVGQPQHF.

The gene calls are TRBV12-3 or TRBV12-4 and TRBJ1-1; lacking DNA, the TRBD1 call made by TCRdb goes unchecked. This CDR3 spans 15 amino acids. CDR3 residues: CASRPRQGENTEAFF.

V and J are TRBV2 and TRBJ2-3; the D call from TCRdb, TRBD1, cannot be confirmed without DNA. CDR1 and CDR2 from the germline V gene are SNHLY and FYNNEI. The length of the CDR3 is 14 residues. This chain's CDR3 is CASILAAPTDTQYF. The whole variable domain, filled in from reference TRBV2 and TRBJ2-3, reads EPEVTQTPSHQVTQMGQEVILRCVPISNHLYFYWYRQILGQKVEFLVSFYNNEISEKSEIFDDQFSVERPDGSNFTLKIRSTKLEDSAMYFCASILAAPTDTQYFGPGTRLTVL.

The J gene is TRBJ2-5, the V gene TRBV15. The CDR3 sequence is 15 residues long. Germline loops: CDR1 LNHNV, CDR2 YYDKDF (reference sequence). The CDR3 here is CATSRDPDYQETQYF.

V gene TRBV11-2 combines with J gene TRBJ2-7; without DNA, the TCRdb call of TRBD1 cannot be checked. The CDR3 contains 12 residues. The V gene's germline CDR1 is SGHAT and CDR2 FQNNGV. The CDR3 spells CASRSPGYEQYF.

This chain connects TRBV6-1 to TRBJ1-2; no DNA is available, so the TRBD1 call from TCRdb remains unchecked. This CDR3 has 13 residues. Germline CDR1 MNHNS, CDR2 SASEGT. CDR3 protein: CASSNQGGYGYTF.

The chain links TRBV13 to TRBJ2-2; TCRdb selects TRBD2, and the lack of DNA leaves this call unchecked. This CDR3 has 16 residues. Germline V gene data show CDR1 as PRHDT and CDR2 as FYEKMQ (reference sequence). Here the CDR3 reads CASSHDSGRSTGELFF.

The CDR3 reads CASSLEASGRYNEQFF. The genes are TRBV11-2 and TRBJ2-1; TCRdb indicates TRBD2, and absent DNA this call remains unverified. Germline V lookup: CDR1 SGHAT, CDR2 FQNNGV. The CDR3 contains 16 residues.